The rows below give T cell receptor beta chains drawn from one sample of a study of monozygotic twins with inflammatory bowel disease. TCRdb re-analyzed the 5' RACE reads; it lists each CDR3 protein once, without DNA. The data include a few hundred thousand distinct CDR3 sequences; the top ten clones carry around 1.5%. Material for sequencing was blood. These receptors were collected from a human donor with ulcerative colitis or Crohn's disease, or a healthy co-twin of an affected twin (not recorded which). CDR3s include the opening cysteine and the closing phenylalanine or tryptophan. The order of the fields is CDR3 length, V gene, J gene, CDR3 protein.

15	TRBV5-1	TRBJ1-3	CASRHDGYSGNTIYF
13	TRBV20-1	TRBJ1-5	CSASPDSYQPQHF
17	TRBV2	TRBJ1-1	CASRFSGVRGMDTEAFF
14	TRBV5-5	TRBJ2-1	CASSFQPGEEGQFF
13	TRBV10-2	TRBJ1-1	CASSSDRSTEAFF
13	TRBV29-1	TRBJ1-1	CSVKGGEGTEAFF
15	TRBV4-1	TRBJ1-4	CASSQDTGRGEKLFF
11	TRBV5-1	TRBJ2-3	CASRSTDTQYF
14	TRBV28	TRBJ1-5	CASSPPRSVQPQHF
15	TRBV7-3	TRBJ2-3	CASSLGQRWTDTQYF
12	TRBV5-5	TRBJ2-2	CASTSGSGELFF
18	TRBV27	TRBJ2-2	CASSPRQGAPRDTGELFF
14	TRBV5-1	TRBJ1-4	CASSPGQGGEKLFF
12	TRBV10-3	TRBJ2-1	CAISRQVPEQFF
15	TRBV6-5	TRBJ1-2	CASSYRSDLRRGYTF
14	TRBV7-6	TRBJ1-3	CASRAGGHGNTIYF
12	TRBV7-6	TRBJ2-5	CASSTLFETQYF
12	TRBV28	TRBJ2-7	CASGYREYEQYF
14	TRBV6-1	TRBJ2-2	CASTNTGDTGELFF
13	TRBV29-1	TRBJ1-1	CSVVTGSPTEAFF
15	TRBV7-9	TRBJ2-1	CASSQTASGRNEQFF
15	TRBV12-3/TRBV12-4	TRBJ1-2	CASTPTGGRPYGYTF
16	TRBV5-1	TRBJ2-1	CASSLDAGRSYNEQFF
12	TRBV15	TRBJ2-1	CATSRDDNEQFF
16	TRBV20-1	TRBJ2-3	CSARGSDRGRGDTQYF
13	TRBV20-1	TRBJ1-1	CSAGQGYSTEAFF
13	TRBV29-1	TRBJ1-2	CSVFLRTYYGYTF
16	TRBV12-3/TRBV12-4	TRBJ2-3	CASSLGVQASTDTQYF
12	TRBV2	TRBJ1-3	CASSPVGNTIYF
11	TRBV6-1	TRBJ1-5	CASGDNGPQHF
13	TRBV28	TRBJ1-6	CASSFSGSSPLHF
14	TRBV5-5	TRBJ1-1	CASSLRPSWTEAFF
16	TRBV13	TRBJ1-2	CASGNTRQGRDYGYTF
12	TRBV25-1	TRBJ1-5	CASSYSNQPQHF
13	TRBV18	TRBJ2-7	CASSFRTAYEQYF
13	TRBV10-3	TRBJ1-1	CAISESTGAEAFF
11	TRBV12-5	TRBJ1-1	CASGLNTEAFF
16	TRBV28	TRBJ1-1	CASSLTGGGLNTEAFF
14	TRBV5-6	TRBJ2-3	CASLGLAGVDTQYF
16	TRBV5-1	TRBJ1-3	CASRFEEGASGNTIYF
13	TRBV7-3	TRBJ2-3	CASSPQSRDTQYF
15	TRBV5-1	TRBJ1-6	CASSLSGGDRSPLHF
17	TRBV12-3/TRBV12-4	TRBJ1-1	CASSQGAKRGMNTEAFF
14	TRBV5-1	TRBJ2-7	CASSVRTSEGEQYF
17	TRBV6-5	TRBJ2-1	CASSYSRVQGVENEQFF
15	TRBV5-1	TRBJ2-5	CASSTADRVWQTQYF
13	TRBV10-3	TRBJ1-5	CAIGDYSNQPQHF
13	TRBV20-1	TRBJ1-5	CSARQQGNQPQHF
15	TRBV5-5	TRBJ1-2	CASRAQGALDYGYTF
15	TRBV5-4	TRBJ2-7	CASSRPRGTSYEQYF
13	TRBV5-1	TRBJ1-4	CASSGERLEKLFF